The T cell receptor (beta chain) described here comes from a study of blood T cell repertoires in COVID-19. There are 12 residues in the CDR3. V lost 3 bases and J 6 bases, leaving 9 bases between the germline ends. Germline CDR1 MGHRA, CDR2 YSYEKL. Data came from immunoSEQ multiplex PCR; TCRdb stores just in-frame clones and leaves some out. The sample lists about 190,000 clones, 70% to 90% seen once, with approximately 1.1% in the top ten. What was sequenced was peripheral blood. V gene TRBV4-1 combines with J gene TRBJ2-7; the D is unclear. This receptor was obtained from a man younger than 45 with acute or convalescent COVID-19. CDR3: CASSQNLGEQYF. For the CDR3, the DNA is TGCGCCAGCAGCCAGAACCTCGGCGAGCAGTACTTC.